Following are 5 T cell receptor beta chains from one sample sequenced in a study of blood T cell repertoires in COVID-19. This table comes from immunoSEQ multiplex PCR, and its TCRdb copy is limited to in-frame clones, with some not included. The repertoire holds approximately 200,000 clones, with about 88% as singletons. Sequencing was done on a sample of PBMCs or T cells enriched from blood (not recorded which). All receptors derive from a woman aged 25 to 39 who had been exposed to COVID-19.

J is TRBJ2-3 and V is TRBV11-3; possibly TRBD2 for D (5 bases). Per germline, CDR1 SGHNT and CDR2 YENEEA. Trimming shortened V by 5 bases and J by 5 bases, and 14 bases separated the two germline ends. The CDR3 is 14 amino acids. CDR3 region: CASSLRGLVDTQYF. The DNA for the CDR3 is TGTGCCAGCAGCCTTCGAGGGCTGGTAGATACGCAGTATTTT.

The V and J genes are TRBV6-5 and TRBJ1-5; D uncertain. Germline assignment: CDR1 MNHEY and CDR2 SVGAGI. The CDR3 consists of 14 residues. V was cut by 2 bases and J by 3 bases, with 8 bases left in between. The CDR3 is CASSYSQANQPQHF. The CDR3 nucleotides are TGTGCCAGCAGTTACAGCCAAGCCAATCAGCCCCAGCATTTT.

CDR3 sequence: CASSRTVGNSPLHF. The DNA of the CDR3 is TGTGCCAGCAGTCGGACAGTGGGTAATTCACCCCTCCACTTT. The genes are TRBV6-5 and TRBJ1-6; a weak D match, TRBD1 (6 bases). The length of the CDR3 is 14 residues. The V gene's germline CDR1 is MNHEY and CDR2 SVGAGI. V lost 5 bases and J lost 6, with 11 bases in between.

This clone was observed a single time. The chain recombines TRBV4-2 with TRBJ2-1; D is unclear. V was pared by 3 bases and J by 5 bases, with 5 bases between. The V gene's germline CDR1 is LGHNA and CDR2 YNFKEQ. The CDR3 has 12 amino acids. CDR3 protein: CASSHRHNEQFF. The CDR3 coding sequence is TGTGCCAGCAGCCACAGGCACAATGAGCAGTTCTTC.

The chain links TRBV30 to TRBJ1-5; D not certain. The CDR3 sequence is 13 residues long. Trimming removed 0 bases from V and 3 bases from J, with 6 bases in between. CDR1 GTSNPN and CDR2 SVGIG come from the germline V gene (reference sequence). This CDR3 is CAWSVDNNQPQHF. CDR3 in DNA: TGTGCCTGGAGTGTAGACAACAATCAGCCCCAGCATTTT.